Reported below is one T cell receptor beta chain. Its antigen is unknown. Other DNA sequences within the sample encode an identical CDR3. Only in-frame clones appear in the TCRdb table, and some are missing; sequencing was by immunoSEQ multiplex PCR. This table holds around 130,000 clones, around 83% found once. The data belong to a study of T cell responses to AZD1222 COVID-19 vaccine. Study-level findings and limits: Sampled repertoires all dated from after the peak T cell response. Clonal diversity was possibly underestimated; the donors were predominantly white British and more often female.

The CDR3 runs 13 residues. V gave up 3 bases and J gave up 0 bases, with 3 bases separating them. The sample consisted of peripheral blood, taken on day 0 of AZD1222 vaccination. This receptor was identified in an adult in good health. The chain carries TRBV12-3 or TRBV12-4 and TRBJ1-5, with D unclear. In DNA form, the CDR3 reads TGTGCCAGCAGTTTGGGTAGCAATCAGCCCCAGCATTTT. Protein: CASSLGSNQPQHF.